This T cell receptor beta chain is drawn from a study of blood T cell repertoires in COVID-19. Study information: Sites across the United States, Italy and Spain contributed samples from acute and convalescent COVID-19. PBMCs, B-cell-depleted T cells, or T cells were the source of the cDNA or gDNA that made up the material.

In the original workflow: For nucleated cells, counts were estimated from reference gene primer amplification. Sequenced by immunoSEQ multiplex PCR; TCRdb stores in-frame clones only, minus some. That table gives V, J and clone size, and the DNA gave D and trimming. This table has approximately 200,000 clones, 80% to 85% appearing once. Germline V gives CDR1 LGHNA, CDR2 YSLEER. V was trimmed by 0 bases and J by 9 bases, leaving 14 bases between them. The CDR3 is 15 residues long. This TCR was recovered from a woman aged 25-40 years with acute or convalescent COVID-19. V and J are TRBV4-3 and TRBJ2-2; D possibly corresponds to TRBD1 (5 bases). Input material: peripheral blood. CDR3 coding DNA: TGCGCCAGCAGCCAAGATACCGGCAGGGAAAGGGAGCTGTTTTTT. This gives the protein CASSQDTGRERELFF.